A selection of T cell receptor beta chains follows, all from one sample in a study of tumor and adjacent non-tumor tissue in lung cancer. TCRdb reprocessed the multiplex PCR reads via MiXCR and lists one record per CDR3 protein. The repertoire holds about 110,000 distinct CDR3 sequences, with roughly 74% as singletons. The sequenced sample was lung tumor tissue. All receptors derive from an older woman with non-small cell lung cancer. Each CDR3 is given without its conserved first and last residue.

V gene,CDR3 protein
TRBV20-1,NANGLTGELF
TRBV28,ASRSRSFNQPQH
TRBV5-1,VSSLHPGNTEAF
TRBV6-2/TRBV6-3,ASNSHPSGANTGELF
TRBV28,ASSHARLPGETQY
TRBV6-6,ASSETKGLSYEQY
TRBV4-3,ASSQEASGSSYNEQF
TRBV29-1,SVPRSGGYNEQF
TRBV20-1,SASRVTWELF
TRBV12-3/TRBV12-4,VSSSSRLGGGGANVLT
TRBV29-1,IVAGGERETQY
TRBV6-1,ASSEWTSYSYT
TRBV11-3,ASSSNLDTVEAF
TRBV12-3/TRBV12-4,ARRPTDVETQY